This is a list of T cell receptor beta chains from one sample in a study of technical replicates of blood from several donors. Produced via immunoSEQ multiplex PCR; TCRdb's table is partial and in-frame only. The table shows roughly 76,000 clones, with around 94% occurring only once. Sequenced sample: T cells isolated from PBMCs. The receptors shown here come from a human donor in good health. Each CDR3 is given without its conserved first and last residue. A D gene is named only where the DNA matches it firmly.

d_gene,j_gene,v_gene,CDR3aa
TRBD2,TRBJ2-3,TRBV10-3,ASTVGGDRTDTQY
TRBD1,TRBJ1-1,TRBV19,ASGPGTGGLHTEAF
TRBD2,TRBJ2-3,TRBV28,ASSLLGLGLSNTQY
NA,TRBJ2-5,TRBV9,ASSKRTEETQY
TRBD2,TRBJ2-1,TRBV11-2,ASSLRGGSYNEQF
NA,TRBJ2-7,TRBV4-1,ASSQPEDSSPY
TRBD1,TRBJ1-5,TRBV4-1,ASSPRMGQQLERGQPQH
NA,TRBJ2-7,TRBV28,ASSSGQSYEQY
TRBD1,TRBJ1-2,TRBV2,ASTRGGGYT
NA,TRBJ1-5,TRBV28,ASIRQKRGINQPQH
NA,TRBJ1-1,TRBV28,ASDGSTEAF
TRBD1,TRBJ2-7,TRBV7-9,ASSSLRGTGGKYEQY
TRBD1,TRBJ1-6,TRBV11-2,ASSRTGTGSSSYNSPLH
NA,TRBJ2-5,TRBV27,ASSFFGTGDETQY
NA,TRBJ2-2,TRBV2,ASSELYVDTGELF
TRBD2,TRBJ2-2,TRBV2,ASSGRFAGRAWTGELF
TRBD1,TRBJ2-2,TRBV18,ASSPYGTGSNTGELF
NA,TRBJ2-1,TRBV4-1,ASRTPRGQDNEQF
TRBD2,TRBJ2-3,TRBV13,ASSLITSGEGMTDTQY
TRBD2,TRBJ2-1,TRBV6-5,ASSYSASGRAGEQF
TRBD1,TRBJ1-4,TRBV9,ASSLRTGMKEKLF
TRBD2,TRBJ2-3,TRBV5-1,ASSAGWGGESDTQY
NA,TRBJ1-1,TRBV5-6,ASSPLGGGAEAF